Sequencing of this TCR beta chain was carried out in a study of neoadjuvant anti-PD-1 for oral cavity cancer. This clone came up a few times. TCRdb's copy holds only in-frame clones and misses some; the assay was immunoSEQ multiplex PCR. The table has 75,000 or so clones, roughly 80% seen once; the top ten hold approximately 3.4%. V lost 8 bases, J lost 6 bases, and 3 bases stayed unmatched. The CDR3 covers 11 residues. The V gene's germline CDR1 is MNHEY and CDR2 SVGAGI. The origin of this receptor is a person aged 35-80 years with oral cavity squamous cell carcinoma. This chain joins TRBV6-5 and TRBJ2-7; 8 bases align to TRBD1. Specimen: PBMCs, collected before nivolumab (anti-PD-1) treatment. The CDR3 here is CASARGLEQYF. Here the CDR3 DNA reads TGTGCCAGCGCCAGGGGGCTCGAGCAGTACTTC.